This is a list of T cell receptor beta chains from one sample in a study of a mutant IDH1 vaccine in newly diagnosed glioma. Clones were sequenced by immunoSEQ multiplex PCR, and TCRdb holds only the in-frame ones, with some missing. The table lists about 120,000 clones, around four fifths of them singletons. These receptors' antigens are unknown. The input for sequencing was PBMCs, taken from a glioma patient whose treatment included an IDH1 peptide vaccine. All receptors derive from a man between 40 and 49 years old with glioma. The CDR3 runs from the conserved cysteine through the conserved F or W. A D gene is named only where the DNA matches it firmly. Clone size is given for some rows only: seen once, a few or many times, or a class if the clone is expanded.

V gene: TRBV11-1
D gene: .
J gene: TRBJ2-7
clone size: .
CDR3 DNA: TGTGCCAGCAGCCTGGTCGGGCGCTACGAGCAGTACTTC
CDR3 protein: CASSLVGRYEQYF

V gene: TRBV7-2
D gene: .
J gene: TRBJ1-6
clone size: .
CDR3 DNA: TGTGCCAGCAGCCCCGCTTCAGAGGTCAATAATTCACCCCTCCACTTT
CDR3 protein: CASSPASEVNNSPLHF

V gene: TRBV25-1
D gene: .
J gene: TRBJ2-7
clone size: few
CDR3 DNA: TGTGCCAGCAGTGAATATGGCGGCCACGAGCAGTACTTC
CDR3 protein: CASSEYGGHEQYF

V gene: TRBV5-4
D gene: TRBD1
J gene: TRBJ2-7
clone size: .
CDR3 DNA: TGTGCCAGCAGCTCGGACAGGGTACGGGCCGAGCAGTACTTC
CDR3 protein: CASSSDRVRAEQYF

V gene: TRBV5-8
D gene: TRBD1
J gene: TRBJ2-1
clone size: .
CDR3 DNA: TGTGCCAGCAGTCAGGGGGCTTATTCCTACAATGAGCAGTTCTTC
CDR3 protein: CASSQGAYSYNEQFF

V gene: TRBV9
D gene: .
J gene: TRBJ1-2
clone size: .
CDR3 DNA: TGTGCCAGCACGTGGCTCCCCGGACAGTCTGGCTACACCTTC
CDR3 protein: CASTWLPGQSGYTF

V gene: TRBV20-1
D gene: .
J gene: TRBJ1-1
clone size: .
CDR3 DNA: TGCAGTGCTATCAAGAACACTGAAGCTTTCTTT
CDR3 protein: CSAIKNTEAFF

V gene: TRBV7-2
D gene: .
J gene: TRBJ1-1
clone size: .
CDR3 DNA: TGTGCCAGCAGCTTAGGAGGGTCCGCTGAAGCTTTCTTT
CDR3 protein: CASSLGGSAEAFF

V gene: TRBV5-1
D gene: .
J gene: TRBJ1-1
clone size: .
CDR3 DNA: TGCGCCAGCAGCCAGCTGCGGAACACTGAAGCTTTCTTT
CDR3 protein: CASSQLRNTEAFF

V gene: TRBV6-5
D gene: .
J gene: TRBJ1-2
clone size: .
CDR3 DNA: TGTGCCACCGCCAAACGGGGATTCTATGGCTACACCTTC
CDR3 protein: CATAKRGFYGYTF

V gene: TRBV21-1
D gene: .
J gene: TRBJ1-2
clone size: .
CDR3 DNA: TGTGCCAGCAGCAAAGCGAGGGAAGGGGACAGGGCGTTCTATGGCTACACCTTC
CDR3 protein: CASSKAREGDRAFYGYTF

V gene: TRBV2
D gene: TRBD2
J gene: TRBJ2-7
clone size: once
CDR3 DNA: TGTGCCAGCAGGCACCCGGGACTAGCGGGAGGGCCGTACTTC
CDR3 protein: CASRHPGLAGGPYF

V gene: TRBV27
D gene: TRBD2
J gene: TRBJ2-3
clone size: .
CDR3 DNA: TGTGCCAGCAGGCTAGCGGGGGGTCCAGATACGCAGTATTTT
CDR3 protein: CASRLAGGPDTQYF

V gene: TRBV4-2
D gene: TRBD1
J gene: TRBJ2-3
clone size: .
CDR3 DNA: TGTGCCAGCAGCCAAGATGGGACAGGGACGGGAGATACGCAGTATTTT
CDR3 protein: CASSQDGTGTGDTQYF

V gene: TRBV5-6
D gene: TRBD1
J gene: TRBJ2-1
clone size: .
CDR3 DNA: TGTGCCAGCAGCTTGGAGGGGGCGAATGAGCAGTTCTTC
CDR3 protein: CASSLEGANEQFF

V gene: TRBV30
D gene: .
J gene: TRBJ2-7
clone size: .
CDR3 DNA: TGTGCCTGGAGTCACGGGGTTTACGAGCAGTACTTC
CDR3 protein: CAWSHGVYEQYF

V gene: TRBV5-8
D gene: TRBD1
J gene: TRBJ2-1
clone size: .
CDR3 DNA: TGTGCCAGCAGCACTTTAGACAGGGGGAGCTACAATGAGCAGTTCTTC
CDR3 protein: CASSTLDRGSYNEQFF

V gene: TRBV5-1
D gene: .
J gene: TRBJ2-7
clone size: .
CDR3 DNA: TGCGCCAGCAGCTTGGTGCTAGCAGGCTCCTACGAGCAGTACTTC
CDR3 protein: CASSLVLAGSYEQYF

V gene: TRBV5-6
D gene: .
J gene: TRBJ2-7
clone size: .
CDR3 DNA: TGTGCCAGCACCCGGGCCTCGCTCTCCTACGAGCAGTACTTC
CDR3 protein: CASTRASLSYEQYF

V gene: TRBV5-6
D gene: .
J gene: TRBJ2-7
clone size: .
CDR3 DNA: TGTGCCAGCAATCCTGGAGGGTTCTACGAGCAGTACTTC
CDR3 protein: CASNPGGFYEQYF

V gene: TRBV18
D gene: .
J gene: TRBJ1-4
clone size: once
CDR3 DNA: TGTGCCAGCTCACCGGAGAATGAAAAACTGTTTTTT
CDR3 protein: CASSPENEKLFF

V gene: TRBV9
D gene: TRBD2
J gene: TRBJ2-3
clone size: .
CDR3 DNA: TGTGCCAGCAGCGTAGGGGCTAGCGGGAGTGGAGATACGCAGTATTTT
CDR3 protein: CASSVGASGSGDTQYF

V gene: TRBV5-4
D gene: .
J gene: TRBJ2-7
clone size: .
CDR3 DNA: TGTGCCAGCAGCTCATATAGCGAAAAGTCCTACGAGCAGTACTTC
CDR3 protein: CASSSYSEKSYEQYF

V gene: TRBV7-9
D gene: .
J gene: TRBJ1-2
clone size: .
CDR3 DNA: TGTGCCAGCAGCTTACAGGGGCGAGCCTATGGCTACACCTTC
CDR3 protein: CASSLQGRAYGYTF

V gene: TRBV18
D gene: TRBD2
J gene: TRBJ2-1
clone size: .
CDR3 DNA: TGTGCCAGCTCACCACCGAGGGCGGGAGCGACGACCGGATATGAGCAGTTCTTC
CDR3 protein: CASSPPRAGATTGYEQFF

V gene: TRBV6-4
D gene: .
J gene: TRBJ1-4
clone size: .
CDR3 DNA: TGTGCCAGCAGTGCAGGCCGGGCCCCGAATGAAAAACTGTTTTTT
CDR3 protein: CASSAGRAPNEKLFF

V gene: TRBV27
D gene: .
J gene: TRBJ2-5
clone size: .
CDR3 DNA: TGTGCCAGCAGTTTGTCCGGCAGCGGGCACGAGACCCAGTACTTC
CDR3 protein: CASSLSGSGHETQYF

V gene: TRBV4-2
D gene: TRBD2
J gene: TRBJ2-7
clone size: .
CDR3 DNA: TGTGCCAGCAGCCAAGATACGGGCGGGAGCTCCTACGAGCAGTACTTC
CDR3 protein: CASSQDTGGSSYEQYF

V gene: TRBV4-2
D gene: .
J gene: TRBJ1-1
clone size: .
CDR3 DNA: TGTGCCAGCAGCCAAGGTGCCTCCCTGAACACTGAAGCTTTCTTT
CDR3 protein: CASSQGASLNTEAFF

V gene: TRBV13
D gene: .
J gene: TRBJ2-5
clone size: .
CDR3 DNA: TGTGCCAGCAGCTTAGGCGCAGGGCTAGGGGGAGAGACCCAGTACTTC
CDR3 protein: CASSLGAGLGGETQYF

V gene: TRBV30
D gene: .
J gene: TRBJ2-2
clone size: .
CDR3 DNA: TGTGCCTGGAGTGGGGGGCCCGGGGAGCTGTTTTTT
CDR3 protein: CAWSGGPGELFF

V gene: TRBV30
D gene: TRBD1
J gene: TRBJ1-1
clone size: medium-sized
CDR3 DNA: TGTGCCTGGAGGGGGACAGGGGGCCAGACTGAAGCTTTCTTT
CDR3 protein: CAWRGTGGQTEAFF

V gene: TRBV5-5
D gene: .
J gene: TRBJ2-3
clone size: once
CDR3 DNA: TGTGCCAGCAGCTTGGGTCGACAGGCAGATACGCAGTATTTT
CDR3 protein: CASSLGRQADTQYF

V gene: TRBV7-8
D gene: .
J gene: TRBJ2-2
clone size: .
CDR3 DNA: TGTGCCAGCAGTCAGGGGACTCGACCCAACACCGGGGAGCTGTTTTTT
CDR3 protein: CASSQGTRPNTGELFF

V gene: TRBV5-1
D gene: TRBD1
J gene: TRBJ1-1
clone size: .
CDR3 DNA: TGCGCCAGTACCCACCGGGACAGGATTCACACTGAAGCTTTCTTT
CDR3 protein: CASTHRDRIHTEAFF

V gene: TRBV4-2
D gene: TRBD1
J gene: TRBJ2-6
clone size: .
CDR3 DNA: TGTGCCAGCAGCCTGGCAGGGACAGGGGGTCTCTCTGGGGCCAACGTCCTGACTTTC
CDR3 protein: CASSLAGTGGLSGANVLTF

V gene: TRBV15
D gene: .
J gene: TRBJ2-7
clone size: .
CDR3 DNA: TGTGCCACCAGCAGAGATGGGGGTGGTAAGCAGTACTTC
CDR3 protein: CATSRDGGGKQYF

V gene: TRBV11-3
D gene: .
J gene: TRBJ1-1
clone size: .
CDR3 DNA: TGTGCCAGCAGCCAGGACCCGAGGACTGAAGCTTTCTTT
CDR3 protein: CASSQDPRTEAFF

V gene: TRBV4-2
D gene: TRBD1
J gene: TRBJ1-1
clone size: .
CDR3 DNA: TGTGCCAGCAGCCGGGAAACTCAGGGGGCTGGAGGCACTGAAGCTTTCTTT
CDR3 protein: CASSRETQGAGGTEAFF

V gene: TRBV6-5
D gene: .
J gene: TRBJ1-5
clone size: .
CDR3 DNA: TGTGCCAGCAGTTATAACAGGGGCAATCAGCCCCAGCATTTT
CDR3 protein: CASSYNRGNQPQHF

V gene: TRBV9
D gene: TRBD1
J gene: TRBJ2-1
clone size: .
CDR3 DNA: TGTGCCAGCAGCGTAGGGGTGGGACAGGGAGTCGTTGAGCAGTTCTTC
CDR3 protein: CASSVGVGQGVVEQFF

V gene: TRBV7-6
D gene: .
J gene: TRBJ2-1
clone size: .
CDR3 DNA: TGTGCCAGCAGCTTATCGGGTGTGCCCTACAATGAGCAGTTCTTC
CDR3 protein: CASSLSGVPYNEQFF

V gene: TRBV11-3
D gene: .
J gene: TRBJ2-5
clone size: .
CDR3 DNA: TGTGCCAGCAGCTTGGGCCAGGGGTTCCAAGAGACCCAGTACTTC
CDR3 protein: CASSLGQGFQETQYF

V gene: TRBV5-4
D gene: .
J gene: TRBJ1-3
clone size: .
CDR3 DNA: TGTGCCAGCAGCTTGTCCGAGGGAAGGTCTGGAAACACCATATATTTT
CDR3 protein: CASSLSEGRSGNTIYF

V gene: TRBV7-9
D gene: TRBD1
J gene: TRBJ1-1
clone size: .
CDR3 DNA: TGTGCCAGCAGCCCTCGGGGACAGAGCCCCACTGAAGCTTTCTTT
CDR3 protein: CASSPRGQSPTEAFF

V gene: TRBV6-4
D gene: TRBD1
J gene: TRBJ2-2
clone size: .
CDR3 DNA: TGTGCCAGCCGCAGGACAGGGACGGGCACCGGGGAGCTGTTTTTT
CDR3 protein: CASRRTGTGTGELFF

V gene: TRBV27
D gene: .
J gene: TRBJ2-1
clone size: .
CDR3 DNA: TGTGCCAGCATCAGTGTGGGGGGAAAGGGGTCCTACAATGAGCAGTTCTTC
CDR3 protein: CASISVGGKGSYNEQFF

V gene: TRBV5-1
D gene: .
J gene: TRBJ2-5
clone size: .
CDR3 DNA: TGCGCCAGCAGCTTGGTGCCGACAGGCCAAGAGACCCAGTACTTC
CDR3 protein: CASSLVPTGQETQYF

V gene: TRBV14
D gene: .
J gene: TRBJ1-2
clone size: .
CDR3 DNA: TGTGCCAGCAGCCAAAAAAAAGGAGTGGACTATGGCTACACCTTC
CDR3 protein: CASSQKKGVDYGYTF

V gene: TRBV6-5
D gene: .
J gene: TRBJ1-2
clone size: .
CDR3 DNA: TGTGCCAGCAGCTCCTCCGGGGGCTATGGCTACACCTTC
CDR3 protein: CASSSSGGYGYTF

V gene: TRBV4-2
D gene: .
J gene: TRBJ1-2
clone size: once
CDR3 DNA: TGTGCCAGCAGCCAAGCGGGCGCCGGAGGGGACTATGGCTACACCTTC
CDR3 protein: CASSQAGAGGDYGYTF

V gene: TRBV4-3
D gene: .
J gene: TRBJ1-2
clone size: .
CDR3 DNA: TGCGCCAGCAGCCAAGACCCGGGGAACTATGGCTACACCTTC
CDR3 protein: CASSQDPGNYGYTF

V gene: TRBV2
D gene: .
J gene: TRBJ2-3
clone size: .
CDR3 DNA: TGTGCCAGCCAAGAGGCGGGCACAGATACGCAGTATTTT
CDR3 protein: CASQEAGTDTQYF